Below are 20 T cell receptor beta chains sequenced from a single sample in a study of neurological immune-mediated disorders. From the 5' RACE reads, TCRdb called clonotypes with MiXCR, one entry per CDR3 protein. The sample consists of some 66,000 distinct CDR3 sequences, 4.5% to 5.5% of them appearing once. Material for sequencing was PBMCs. Source of these receptors: a man between 25 and 39 years old with multiple sclerosis.

Many counts were recorded for this clonotype. The chain is built from TRBV9 and TRBJ2-3; no reliable D call. This CDR3 region has 12 residues. Trimming removed 0 bases at V and 3 bases at J, with 2 bases between. Germline V CDR1 and CDR2: SGDLS, YYNGEE. The CDR3 here is CASSVVTDTQYF. In nucleotides, the CDR3 is TGTGCCAGCAGCGTAGTGACAGATACGCAGTATTTT.

The chain links TRBV10-3 to TRBJ1-1; no firm D call. Germline CDR1 reads ENHRY; CDR2 reads SYGVKD. V was shortened by 7 bases and J by 4 bases, with 16 bases between the two germline ends. CDR3 length equals 14 residues. CDR3 sequence: CAITPSQPSTEAFF. In DNA form, the CDR3 reads TGTGCCATCACCCCCTCCCAACCCAGCACTGAAGCTTTCTTT.

This clonotype was seen many times. The genes are TRBV9 and TRBJ1-2; 9 nucleotides line up with TRBD1. The CDR3 spans 15 residues. Germline V gene data show CDR1 as SGDLS and CDR2 as YYNGEE. Germline trimming cut 3 bases from V and 3 bases from J; bases unmatched to any gene: 6. CDR3 sequence (DNA): TGTGCCAGCAGCGAGGGACAGGGATCTTACTATGGCTACACCTTC. Translating gives CASSEGQGSYYGYTF.

This clonotype occurred a few times. The rearrangement uses TRBV4-2 and TRBJ1-2; weak D call: TRBD1 (5 bases). Germline-derived CDR1 and CDR2 are LGHNA and YNFKEQ. The V end lost 3 bases, the J end lost 8 bases, and 16 bases lay between the germline ends. This CDR3 is built from 14 residues. DNA of the CDR3: TGTGCCAGCAGCCATGTCAGGGATTCGGGGGGCTACACCTTC. Translated, it gives CASSHVRDSGGYTF.

The table lists this clonotype with many counts. This chain uses TRBV24-1 with TRBJ1-1; TRBD1 is a possible D gene (6 bases). CDR1 is KGHDR and CDR2 is SFDVKD in the germline V gene. Trimming cost V 5 bases and J 1 base, with 13 bases left between them. The length of the CDR3 is 15 residues. The CDR3 DNA is TGTGCCACCAGTGGCCCCGAGACAGGGAACACTGAAGCTTTCTTT. Translating gives CATSGPETGNTEAFF.

The chain joins TRBV27 to TRBJ1-1; 9 positions match TRBD1. V lost 5 bases to trimming and J lost 4 bases; unmatched junction nucleotides: 8. Per germline, CDR1 MNHEY and CDR2 SMNVEV (reference sequence). The CDR3 runs to 15 residues. The CDR3 region is CASSIRQGVGTEAFF. In DNA, the CDR3 is TGTGCCAGCAGTATCCGACAGGGGGTAGGCACTGAAGCTTTCTTT.

There are many counts of this clonotype. The chain employs TRBV5-1 and TRBJ1-6; D is possibly TRBD1 (6 bases). Deletions cut 2 bases from V and 8 bases from J, with 11 bases between. The CDR3 consists of 14 residues. CDR1 SGHRS and CDR2 YFSETQ come from the germline V gene. This CDR3 is CASSLGGRDSPLHF. The DNA for the CDR3 is TGCGCCAGCAGCTTAGGGGGGCGCGATTCACCCCTCCACTTT.

This clonotype appeared many times. V gene TRBV6-5 combines with J gene TRBJ1-2; D call uncertain. Trimming pared 3 bases from V and 0 bases from J, leaving 17 bases between. The CDR3 covers 17 residues. Germline assignment: CDR1 MNHEY and CDR2 SVGAGI. The CDR3 loop is CASSYDPRQTANYGYTF. The CDR3 nucleotides read TGTGCCAGCAGTTATGATCCTCGGCAGACTGCTAACTATGGCTACACCTTC.

The CDR3 sequence: CASSPSMETQYF. The CDR3 DNA reads as TGTGCCAGCTCACCTTCCATGGAGACCCAGTACTTC. The V call is TRBV18, the J call TRBJ2-5; D is unclear. This CDR3 spans 12 amino acids. Germline assignment: CDR1 KGHSH and CDR2 LQKENI. Between the trimmed V and J ends, which lost 3 bases and 5 bases, there was a span of 7 bases.

This clonotype was picked up many times. The V gene is TRBV10-3, the J gene TRBJ2-5; possible D gene TRBD1, 6 bases. Trimming left V 0 bases short and J 4 bases short, with 9 bases between. The CDR3 sequence is 14 residues long. The germline gives CDR1 ENHRY, CDR2 SYGVKD. CDR3 region: CAISESGRGETQYF. In DNA, the CDR3 is TGTGCCATCAGTGAGTCCGGCAGGGGAGAGACCCAGTACTTC.

The chain recombines TRBV7-6 with TRBJ2-1; 14 bases align to TRBD2. Trimming took 5 bases from V and 9 from J; bases not matched to a gene: 9. CDR3 size: 16 residues. Germline V lookup: CDR1 SGHVS, CDR2 FNYEAQ. The CDR3 coding sequence is TGTGCCAGCAGCCCGACTAGCGGGGGGGCGGTGGGTGAGCAGTTCTTC. It yields the protein CASSPTSGGAVGEQFF. Together with reference TRBV7-6 and TRBJ2-1, the CDR3 gives the full variable domain: GAGVSQSPRYKVTKRGQDVALRCDPISGHVSLYWYRQALGQGPEFLTYFNYEAQQDKSGLPNDRFSAERPEGSISTLTIQRTEQRDSAMYRCASSPTSGGAVGEQFFGPGTRLTVL.

This clonotype was counted many times. The V and J genes are TRBV11-2 and TRBJ2-1; D could derive from TRBD1 or TRBD2 (5 bases each). Germline assignment: CDR1 SGHAT and CDR2 FQNNGV. Trimming shortened V by 4 bases and J by 4 bases, and 14 bases separated the two germline ends. The CDR3 loop spans 15 amino acids. The CDR3 nucleotides are TGTGCCAGCAGCTCGACGGGGCGATCTTACAATGAGCAGTTCTTC. Encoded protein: CASSSTGRSYNEQFF.

Ten or more counts support this clonotype. The rearrangement links TRBV7-8 to TRBJ1-1, with 8 nucleotides matching TRBD1. Germline lookup yields CDR1 SGHVS and CDR2 FQNEAQ. V dropped 6 bases and J dropped 4; count of bases not matched to a gene: 7. The CDR3 consists of 14 residues. The CDR3 nucleotides read TGTGCCAGCAGTCATCAGGGGGCGCCCACTGAAGCTTTCTTT. Its protein is CASSHQGAPTEAFF. The whole variable domain, filled in from reference TRBV7-8 and TRBJ1-1, reads GAGVSQSPRYKVAKRGQDVALRCDPISGHVSLFWYQQALGQGPEFLTYFQNEAQLDKSGLPSDRFFAERPEGSVSTLKIQRTQQEDSAVYLCASSHQGAPTEAFFGQGTRLTVV.

This clonotype was counted many times. The CDR3 bases are TGTGCCAGCAGTCGACTAGCGGGGGGAACCGGGGAGCTGTTTTTT. It encodes CASSRLAGGTGELFF. This chain connects TRBV5-5 to TRBJ2-2; 13 bases are shared with TRBD2. Germline loops: CDR1 SGHKS, CDR2 YYEKEE (reference sequence). Germline trimming cut 5 bases from V and 5 bases from J; bases unmatched to any gene: 3. This CDR3 comprises 15 residues. Supplemented by reference TRBV5-5 and TRBJ2-2, the full variable domain reads DAGVTQSPTHLIKTRGQQVTLRCSPISGHKSVSWYQQVLGQGPQFIFQYYEKEERGRGNFPDRFSARQFPNYSSELNVNALLLGDSALYLCASSRLAGGTGELFFGEGSRLTVL.

The V call is TRBV12-3 or TRBV12-4, the J call TRBJ1-2; 8 nucleotides line up with TRBD1. The ends lost 4 bases at V and 4 bases at J; junction bases unmatched: 2. CDR3 length: 13 residues. CDR3 region: CASSSTGVYGYTF. The CDR3 DNA sequence: TGTGCCAGCAGTTCGACAGGGGTCTATGGCTACACCTTC.

This clonotype rates as medium-sized. This chain connects TRBV5-1 to TRBJ2-3; 7 bases agree with TRBD2. Germline V gives CDR1 SGHRS, CDR2 YFSETQ. CDR3 size: 17 residues. The V and J ends lost 7 bases and 5 bases, in that order; junction bases with no gene match: 19. The CDR3 bases are TGCGCCAGCCTCACCCAGCCCGGAACAGCGGGGAAAGATACGCAGTATTTT. Its translation: CASLTQPGTAGKDTQYF.

This clonotype was counted ten times or more. This sequence joins TRBV20-1 and TRBJ1-5, with TRBD1 identical over 7 bases. V lost 3 bases, J lost 1 base, and 3 bases stayed unmatched. The germline V gene encodes CDR1 DFQATT and CDR2 SNEGSKA (reference sequence). There are 14 residues in the CDR3. The CDR3 nucleotides are TGCAGTGCTAGGGACAGGAGGAGCAATCAGCCCCAGCATTTT. Translation gives CSARDRRSNQPQHF.

This clonotype has just a few counts. This chain links TRBV18 with TRBJ1-5; 7 bases are a match to TRBD1. The germline V gene has CDR1 KGHSH and CDR2 LQKENI. Trimming took 8 bases from V and 3 from J; bases not matched to a gene: 4. The CDR3 runs 13 residues. The CDR3 region has the DNA TGTGCCAGCGCCGGACAGGTCAATCAGCCCCAGCATTTT. It codes for CASAGQVNQPQHF.

Details on this clonotype: This may come from a read error, since a much larger clone is one base off. The chain uses TRBV11-2 and TRBJ2-3, with D tentatively TRBD2 (6 bases). The germline gives CDR1 SGHAT, CDR2 FQNNGV. V was clipped by 5 bases and J by 4 bases, with 13 bases between them. The CDR3 totals 14 residues. For the CDR3, the DNA is TGTGCCAGCAGCCCGACTAGTACCGCAGATACGCAGTATTTT. Protein product: CASSPTSTADTQYF.

This clonotype was seen ten or more times. The chain uses TRBV5-1 and TRBJ1-1; 8 nucleotides agree with TRBD1. Germline-derived CDR1 and CDR2 are SGHRS and YFSETQ. CDR3 length: 14 amino acids. The junction had 5 bases not matched to a gene; V was cut back by 0 bases and J by 7 bases. In DNA form, the CDR3 reads TGCGCCAGCAGCTTGGTAGGCGGACAGGGTGAAGCTTTCTTT. Residues: CASSLVGGQGEAFF. The complete variable domain, with remaining parts taken from reference TRBV5-1 and TRBJ1-1, reads KAGVTQTPRYLIKTRGQQVTLSCSPISGHRSVSWYQQTPGQGLQFLFEYFSETQRNKGNFPGRFSGRQFSNSRSEMNVSTLELGDSALYLCASSLVGGQGEAFFGQGTRLTVV.